There are many counts of the clone carrying this TCR beta chain. Its antigen is as yet unknown. The junction departs from germline at one end; a sequencing error may be responsible. CDR1 is MGHRA and CDR2 is YSYEKL in the germline V gene. CDR3 length equals 16 residues. From roughly 390 ng of RNA, a library with molecular barcoded alpha/delta and beta/gamma adaptors was made. TCRdb ran MiXCR on the reads and lists one entry per CDR3 protein. The data contain 100,000 to 150,000 distinct CDR3 sequences, approximately 13% of them singletons. The sample belongs to a study of read filtering for tumor transcriptome and immune sequencing. For the study at large: The cohort had more than 16 men and over eleven women aged about 45 to 90, mean around 63 years. IR-seq gave about 3.5 to 11 million TCR reads per sample; RNA-seq gave about 80 to 1,400. Findings and caveats of the study: The sorted CD138-negative fraction was a mixed bone marrow immune population, not purified T cells.

This sequence originates from a donor at least 40 years old with multiple myeloma. The chain is built from TRBV4-1 and TRBJ2-3; 7 bases fit TRBD2. The material sequenced was a population of CD138-negative cells sorted from bone marrow. CDR3 coding DNA: TGCGCCAGCAGCCAAAGCCCGCCTAGCGGCACAAATACGCAGTATTTT. It codes for CASSQSPPSGTNTQYF.